This is a list of T cell receptor beta chains from one sample in a study of beta chain features in type 1 diabetes. Repertoires were generated with immunoSEQ multiplex PCR, while TCRdb's copy carries only in-frame clones and drops some. The sample carries almost 350,000 clones, 6.5% to 10% recorded once. The sequencing sample was made of central memory CD4+ T cells from blood. The receptors here all came from a woman between 18 and 29 years old in good health. Each CDR3 is given with its conserved first and last residue. D genes are given only for firm matches. Size is omitted from some rows. Given values are once, few, many or a class for expanded clones.

clone size | D gene | J gene | V gene | CDR3 protein | CDR3 DNA
few | - | TRBJ2-3 | TRBV5-1 | CASSAGRGPDTQYF | TGCGCCAGCAGCGCAGGCAGGGGCCCAGATACGCAGTATTTT
many | - | TRBJ2-7 | TRBV18 | CASSPTFYEQYF | TGTGCCAGCTCACCAACGTTCTACGAGCAGTACTTC
few | - | TRBJ2-2 | TRBV7-3 | CASRRTLTGELFF | TGTGCCAGCAGGAGGACACTCACCGGGGAGCTGTTTTTT
- | - | TRBJ1-1 | TRBV14 | CASSQEGVFSNTEAFF | TGTGCCAGCAGCCAAGAAGGAGTTTTTTCGAACACTGAAGCTTTCTTT
few | - | TRBJ1-1 | TRBV28 | CASSSVNTEAFF | TGTGCCAGCAGTTCTGTGAACACTGAAGCTTTCTTT
medium-sized | TRBD2 | TRBJ2-1 | TRBV10-3 | CAIRAAGYNEQFF | TGTGCCATCAGGGCAGCGGGATACAATGAGCAGTTCTTC
few | TRBD2 | TRBJ2-5 | TRBV7-2 | CASSPRLAGKETQYF | TGTGCCAGCAGCCCGAGACTAGCGGGAAAAGAGACCCAGTACTTC
- | - | TRBJ2-7 | TRBV2 | CASSVGGPYEQYF | TGTGCCAGCAGTGTTGGAGGCCCCTACGAGCAGTACTTC
- | - | TRBJ2-1 | TRBV6-6 | CASSTTGFNEQFF | TGTGCCAGCAGTACAACAGGGTTCAATGAGCAGTTCTTC
many | TRBD1 | TRBJ2-7 | TRBV7-2 | CASSSTGTGVREQYF | TGTGCCAGCAGCTCGACCGGGACAGGGGTTAGGGAGCAGTACTTC
few | TRBD1 | TRBJ1-2 | TRBV7-9 | CASSLATGRDYGYTF | TGTGCCAGCAGCTTAGCGACAGGGAGGGACTATGGCTACACCTTC